One and the same sample provided the 32 T cell receptor beta chains below, sequenced in a study of T cell repertoires in cytomegalovirus infection. TCRdb re-called the reads with MiXCR, one entry per CDR3 protein. This table has roughly 320,000 distinct CDR3 sequences, around a tenth appearing once. The source material was PBMCs. These receptors all stem from a human donor in good health (CMV status not recorded). Some clones in this sample may be carry-over from other donors' samples.

This clonotype was detected ten times or more. The chain links TRBV28 to TRBJ1-1, with 7 nucleotides matching TRBD1. The CDR3 length is 14 residues. Trimming removed 6 bases from V and 11 bases from J; junction bases left unmatched: 15. Germline V gene lookup returns CDR1 MDHEN and CDR2 SYDVKM. CDR3 in amino acids: CASRTAGTATGAFF. Written as DNA, the CDR3 is TGTGCCAGCAGAACCGCCGGGACAGCCACTGGGGCTTTCTTT.

This clonotype was detected ten times or more. The rearrangement links TRBV7-2 to TRBJ2-5; a possible D gene is TRBD2 (6 bases). The CDR3 extends over 14 amino acids. V lost 5 bases and J lost 4, with 14 bases in between. Germline values: CDR1 SGHTA, CDR2 FQGNSA. The CDR3 sequence: CASSPGSRRETQYF. The CDR3 DNA follows: TGTGCCAGCAGCCCCGGGAGCCGTAGAGAGACCCAGTACTTC.

This chain uses TRBV6-5 with TRBJ1-5, with D hard to call. The CDR3 totals 16 residues. V dropped 4 bases and J dropped 2 bases, with 15 bases sitting between them. CDR1 and CDR2 from the germline V gene are MNHEY and SVGAGI. The CDR3 is CASSCDLVVRNQPQHF. Here the CDR3 DNA reads TGTGCCAGCAGTTGTGATCTGGTCGTTCGCAATCAGCCCCAGCATTTT.

This clonotype was seen at least ten times. The V gene is TRBV29-1, the J gene TRBJ1-2; tentatively, D is TRBD1 (5 bases). Trimming stripped 3 bases from V and 8 bases from J, with 19 bases between. CDR3 length: 14 amino acids. Germline V gene sequence: CDR1 SQVTM, CDR2 ANQGSEA. CDR3 in amino acids: CSVENQGGWGGYTF. Written as DNA, the CDR3 is TGCAGCGTTGAGAATCAGGGAGGCTGGGGGGGCTACACCTTC. The entire variable domain, with the rest obtained from reference TRBV29-1 and TRBJ1-2, is as follows: SAVISQKPSRDICQRGTSLTIQCQVDSQVTMMFWYRQQPGQSLTLIATANQGSEATYESGFVIDKFPISRPNLTFSTLTVSNMSPEDSSIYLCSVENQGGWGGYTFGSGTRLTVV.

The rearrangement joins TRBV11-3 to TRBJ2-2; D remains unclear. In germline, CDR1 is SGHNT, CDR2 YENEEA. This CDR3 has 13 residues. V gave up 2 bases and J gave up 6 bases, with 7 bases separating them. The CDR3 is CASSLTSSGELFF. The CDR3 DNA reads TGTGCCAGCAGCTTAACAAGCTCCGGGGAGCTGTTTTTT. Full variable domain (missing parts from reference TRBV11-3 and TRBJ2-2): EAGVVQSPRYKIIEKKQPVAFWCNPISGHNTLYWYLQNLGQGPELLIRYENEEAVDDSQLPKDRFSAERLKGVDSTLKIQPAELGDSAVYLCASSLTSSGELFFGEGSRLTVL.

The chain links TRBV12-3 or TRBV12-4 to TRBJ1-3; D may be TRBD1 (5 bases). The CDR3 runs to 14 residues. V was shortened by 6 bases and J by 4 bases, with 13 bases between the two germline ends. In nucleotides, the CDR3 is TGTGCCAGCAGGGTGGGGCTTCCCGGAAACACCATATATTTT. Translation gives CASRVGLPGNTIYF.

This clonotype came up many times. The chain couples TRBV28 to TRBJ2-3; 11 nucleotides match TRBD2. Germline CDR1 and CDR2: MDHEN and SYDVKM. CDR3 length: 16 amino acids. J gave up 4 bases and V 7 bases, and 10 bases lay outside the gene matches. Here the CDR3 DNA reads TGTGCCAGCATAGTCAGACTAGCGGGACAGCCAGATACGCAGTATTTT. Residues: CASIVRLAGQPDTQYF.

There are a few counts of this clonotype. The rearrangement links TRBV19 to TRBJ1-5, with D perhaps TRBD1 (5 bases). Germline loops: CDR1 LNHDA, CDR2 SQIVND (reference sequence). CDR3 length: 15 amino acids. Trimming cost V 2 bases and J 3 bases, with 11 bases left between them. CDR3 residues: CASSIPGTNNQPQHF. The CDR3 DNA reads as TGTGCCAGTAGTATACCAGGGACTAACAATCAGCCCCAGCATTTT.

The rearrangement uses TRBV19 and TRBJ1-5, with 8 bases aligning to TRBD1. The CDR3 is 15 residues long. The germline V gene encodes CDR1 LNHDA and CDR2 SQIVND (reference sequence). The ends lost 5 bases at V and 7 bases at J; junction bases unmatched: 10. This CDR3 reads CASSRQGQGGQPQHF. In DNA, the CDR3 is TGTGCCAGTAGTCGACAAGGACAGGGCGGCCAGCCCCAGCATTTT.

Ten or more counts support this clonotype. V usage is TRBV7-2 and J usage is TRBJ2-2; 10 bases fit TRBD2. Germline CDR1 and CDR2: SGHTA and FQGNSA. This CDR3 has 16 amino acids. The V segment lost 2 bases and the J segment 8 bases; nucleotides outside the gene matches: 8. In DNA form, the CDR3 reads TGTGCCAGCAGCTTACGACTAGCGGGTATCGAGGGGGAGCTGTTTTTT. Amino acids: CASSLRLAGIEGELFF.

This clonotype was seen many times. The chain combines TRBV6-5 with TRBJ2-1; 10 bases align to TRBD2. CDR1 MNHEY and CDR2 SVGAGI come from the germline V gene. Trimming removed 0 bases from V and 5 bases from J; junction bases left unmatched: 4. The CDR3 sequence is 16 residues long. The CDR3: CASSYSILAGDNEQFF. DNA of the CDR3: TGTGCCAGCAGTTACTCGATTCTAGCGGGGGACAATGAGCAGTTCTTC.

The chain employs TRBV30 and TRBJ2-2; D is uncertain. The germline gives CDR1 GTSNPN, CDR2 SVGIG (reference sequence). Trimming removed 7 bases at V and 0 bases at J, with 12 bases between. The CDR3 runs 14 residues. In DNA, the CDR3 is TGTGCCTCCCGGGCGGCGTCGAACACCGGGGAGCTGTTTTTT. Its translation is CASRAASNTGELFF.

This clonotype was recorded a few times. The genes are TRBV11-2 and TRBJ1-4; TRBD1 matches 7 bases. The CDR3 extends over 15 amino acids. From germline, CDR1 is SGHAT and CDR2 FQNNGV. The junction had 12 bases not matched to a gene; V was cut back by 6 bases and J by 8 bases. CDR3 protein: CASSSGGAGREKLFF. For the CDR3, the DNA is TGTGCCAGCAGTTCAGGGGGGGCCGGTCGGGAAAAACTGTTTTTT.

This clonotype was counted many times. The chain uses TRBV11-2 and TRBJ1-3; D remains ambiguous. CDR1 and CDR2 from the germline V gene are SGHAT and FQNNGV. The CDR3 covers 15 residues. Trimming cost V 1 base and J 1 base, with 8 bases left between them. CDR3 in DNA: TGTGCCAGCAGCTTAGGCGCGATGTCTGGAAACACCATATATTTT. Translated: CASSLGAMSGNTIYF.

Many counts were recorded for this clonotype. The chain has TRBV6-2 or TRBV6-3 and TRBJ1-5, with 7 bases matching TRBD1. V shed 6 bases, J shed 5 bases, and the junction held 16 bases outside the gene matches. CDR1 is MNHEY and CDR2 is SVGEGT in the germline V gene. The CDR3 sequence is 17 residues long. This CDR3 reads CASRYETGTAPYQPQHF. The CDR3 bases are TGTGCCAGCAGATATGAGACCGGGACAGCTCCATATCAGCCCCAGCATTTT.

This clonotype was picked up many times. This sequence joins TRBV4-1 and TRBJ2-1; a weak D match, TRBD2 (6 bases). This CDR3 is built from 15 residues. Germline-derived CDR1 and CDR2 are MGHRA and YSYEKL. V lost 1 base and J lost 5, with 12 bases in between. CDR3 residues: CASSQGGWRDNEQFF. Here the CDR3 DNA reads TGCGCCAGCAGCCAAGGGGGATGGAGGGACAATGAGCAGTTCTTC.

Many counts were recorded for this clonotype. The chain links TRBV7-8 to TRBJ1-1; 7 bases are a match to TRBD1. This CDR3 has 15 amino acids. Germline trimming cut 5 bases from V and 1 base from J; bases unmatched to any gene: 7. Germline CDR1 reads SGHVS; CDR2 reads FQNEAQ. This chain's CDR3 is CASSARQGSNTEAFF. In DNA form, the CDR3 reads TGTGCCAGCAGCGCTCGACAGGGTTCGAACACTGAAGCTTTCTTT.

Concerning this clonotype itself: A much larger clone differs from this one at a single base, so this may be a read error. The rearrangement uses TRBV7-2 and TRBJ1-5; D uncertain. V shed 10 bases and J shed 14 bases, with 18 bases lying between them. The CDR3 runs 11 residues. From germline, CDR1 is SGHTA and CDR2 FQGNSA. The CDR3 bases are TGTGCCAACACTTCGACACAAGAAAAGCATTTT. As protein: CANTSTQEKHF.

This clonotype was counted many times. J is TRBJ2-3 and V is TRBV7-2; 8 bases line up with TRBD2. The CDR3 has 16 amino acids. Germline V CDR1 and CDR2: SGHTA, FQGNSA. J lost 2 bases, V lost 5 bases, and 9 bases had no gene match. The CDR3 sequence: CASSTAGTRFTDTQYF. The CDR3 DNA follows: TGTGCCAGCAGCACGGCCGGGACTAGATTCACAGATACGCAGTATTTT. Drawing the rest from reference TRBV7-2 and TRBJ2-3, the complete variable domain is GAGVSQSPSNKVTEKGKDVELRCDPISGHTALYWYRQSLGQGLEFLIYFQGNSAPDKSGLPSDRFSAERTGGSVSTLTIQRTQQEDSAVYLCASSTAGTRFTDTQYFGPGTRLTVL.

This clonotype was counted many times. The gene calls are TRBV7-2 and TRBJ1-5; TRBD1 matches 7 bases. The CDR3 is 14 amino acids. Germline-derived CDR1 and CDR2 are SGHTA and FQGNSA. The junction had 4 bases not matched to a gene; V was cut back by 2 bases and J by 6 bases. The CDR3 loop reads CASSLRQGGQPQHF. The CDR3 coding sequence is TGTGCCAGCAGCTTAAGACAGGGTGGTCAGCCCCAGCATTTT.

This clonotype has just a few counts. V is TRBV9 and J is TRBJ2-3; TRBD2 matches 9 bases. The CDR3 is 16 residues long. Germline V gives CDR1 SGDLS, CDR2 YYNGEE. V lost 4 bases, J lost 0 bases, and 6 bases stayed unmatched. The CDR3 coding sequence is TGTGCCAGCAGCCCCAGACTAGCGGCCAGCACAGATACGCAGTATTTT. Encoded protein: CASSPRLAASTDTQYF.

On this clonotype itself: A junction end diverges from the germline sequence, so it may reflect a read error. J is TRBJ1-2 and V is TRBV28; 7 positions agree with TRBD1. Germline V gene sequence: CDR1 MDHEN, CDR2 SYDVKM. The length of the CDR3 is 12 residues. CDR3 sequence (DNA): TGTGCCAGCAGTTTACTTACGACAGGGCTAGCCTTC. It encodes CASSLLTTGLAF.

This clonotype has a count of ten or more. The chain links TRBV7-6 to TRBJ2-1; D not resolved. The CDR3 is 15 amino acids. Germline V lookup: CDR1 SGHVS, CDR2 FNYEAQ. The germline V and J ends were trimmed by 3 bases and 0 bases, with 9 bases remaining between them. CDR3: CASSLLSSSYNEQFF. The DNA for the CDR3 is TGTGCCAGCAGCTTGCTTTCGAGCTCCTACAATGAGCAGTTCTTC.

CDR3 in amino acids: CASSLGIAYEQYF. CDR3 DNA sequence: TGTGCCAGCAGTTTAGGGATTGCCTACGAGCAGTACTTC. This chain uses TRBV28 with TRBJ2-7; unclear D gene. Germline CDR1 and CDR2: MDHEN and SYDVKM. The CDR3 length is 13 residues. V lost 2 bases and J 2 bases, leaving 7 bases between the germline ends.

This sequence joins TRBV7-9 and TRBJ2-7; D is possibly TRBD1 (6 bases). This CDR3 is built from 16 residues. In germline, CDR1 is SEHNR, CDR2 FQNEAQ (reference sequence). V dropped 2 bases and J dropped 1 base, with 15 bases sitting between them. CDR3 nucleotide sequence: TGTGCCAGCAGCTTATATCAGGGGCTTTCGTCCTACGAGCAGTACTTC. Its protein is CASSLYQGLSSYEQYF.

This clonotype was observed many times. The V call is TRBV20-1, the J call TRBJ2-5, with no clear D. CDR1 DFQATT and CDR2 SNEGSKA come from the germline V gene (reference sequence). This CDR3 is 11 amino acids long. Trimming took 6 bases from V and 5 from J, leaving 10 bases between them. CDR3 amino acids: CSASLGETQYF. The CDR3 DNA sequence: TGCAGTGCCTCCCTAGGGGAGACCCAGTACTTC.

This clonotype was recorded at least ten times. This chain connects TRBV7-2 to TRBJ2-3; 14 bases map to TRBD2. The germline CDR1 and CDR2 sequences are SGHTA and FQGNSA. This CDR3 has 18 amino acids. Unmatched junction bases numbered 7, after V lost 4 bases and J lost 1 base. The CDR3 nucleotides are TGTGCCAGCAGCTCCCTGACTAGCGGGAGGGGTCGCACAGATACGCAGTATTTT. Translated, it gives CASSSLTSGRGRTDTQYF.

In its sample, this clonotype was seen a few times. The J gene is TRBJ2-7, the V gene TRBV5-1, with 7 bases matching TRBD2. Trimming removed 4 bases from V and 6 bases from J; junction bases left unmatched: 7. In germline, CDR1 is SGHRS, CDR2 YFSETQ. The CDR3 runs 13 residues. In DNA, the CDR3 is TGCGCCAGCAGCGGACTAGGGTTCGGCGAGCAGTACTTC. This translates into CASSGLGFGEQYF.

This clonotype was found many times. CDR3 residues: CASSFRGGRDAKLFF. CDR3 bases: TGTGCCAGCAGCTTCAGGGGGGGAAGGGATGCAAAACTGTTTTTT. This rearrangement joins TRBV7-2 to TRBJ1-4; 7 positions agree with TRBD1. Trimming removed 3 bases from V and 10 bases from J; junction bases left unmatched: 11. Germline assignment: CDR1 SGHTA and CDR2 FQGNSA. CDR3 length: 15 residues.

The chain has TRBV24-1 and TRBJ2-6, with a possible D match to TRBD2 (5 bases). In germline, CDR1 is KGHDR, CDR2 SFDVKD. CDR3 length equals 15 residues. Deletions cut 5 bases from V and 9 bases from J, with 16 bases between. The CDR3 loop is CATSAVPEAGNVLTF. The CDR3 coding sequence is TGTGCCACCAGTGCAGTCCCGGAGGCGGGCAACGTCCTGACTTTC.

Ten or more counts support this clonotype. This chain joins TRBV7-8 and TRBJ1-2, with D hard to call. V lost 1 base and J lost 0, with 6 bases in between. This CDR3 region has 14 residues. Germline CDR1 is SGHVS and CDR2 is FQNEAQ. CDR3 loop: CASSLGDPNYGYTF. CDR3 bases: TGTGCCAGCAGCTTAGGGGATCCTAACTATGGCTACACCTTC.

This clonotype was detected a few times. The V gene is TRBV7-3, the J gene TRBJ2-5; a weak D match, TRBD1 (5 bases). CDR1 is SGHTA and CDR2 is FQGTGA in the germline V gene. The ends were cut back, 3 bases at V and 3 bases at J, with 11 bases in the middle. The CDR3 is 14 amino acids. CDR3 in DNA: TGTGCCAGCAGCTTGGCAGGGCGGAAAGAGACCCAGTACTTC. Encoded protein: CASSLAGRKETQYF.